The next 8 T cell receptor beta chains were all read from a single sample in a study of human T cells and chemical hapten exposure. MiXCR, applied by TCRdb to the 5' RACE reads, yields one record per CDR3 protein. Of around 140,000 distinct CDR3 sequences detected, approximately 4% appear once; the ten largest clones hold 1.2% to 1.5%. Before extraction, the whole blood was not fractionated, and total RNA was taken from it. The source of these receptors is a female donor in good health.

V gene TRBV20-1 combines with J gene TRBJ2-5; D is uncertain. Germline assignment: CDR1 DFQATT and CDR2 SNEGSKA (reference sequence). The CDR3 extends over 14 amino acids. V lost 0 bases to trimming and J lost 2 bases, with 10 bases between them. CDR3 loop: CSARDGNGQETQYF. In DNA, the CDR3 is TGCAGTGCTAGAGATGGGAACGGACAAGAGACCCAGTACTTC.

This clonotype was seen at least ten times. V usage is TRBV12-3 or TRBV12-4 and J usage is TRBJ1-5; possible D gene TRBD1, 5 bases. Trimming removed 2 bases at V and 5 bases at J, with 7 bases between. This CDR3 comprises 13 residues. The CDR3 is CASSLSRDQPQHF. CDR3 nucleotide sequence: TGTGCCAGCAGTTTATCCAGGGATCAGCCCCAGCATTTT.

This clonotype was picked up many times. This rearrangement joins TRBV29-1 to TRBJ2-7; no reliable D call. CDR1 and CDR2 from the germline V gene are SQVTM and ANQGSEA. V was clipped by 4 bases and J by 3 bases, with 10 bases between them. The CDR3 length is 12 residues. Here the CDR3 DNA reads TGCAGCGTTGCCGTATCCCTCTACGAGCAGTACTTC. Translating gives CSVAVSLYEQYF.

This clonotype was found a few times. V usage is TRBV5-4 and J usage is TRBJ2-7, with 16 bases that match TRBD2. With 4 bases clipped from V and 5 bases from J, the junction kept 9 bases outside the gene matches. Per germline, CDR1 SGHNT and CDR2 YYREEE (reference sequence). The CDR3 spans 17 residues. CDR3 coding DNA: TGTGCCAGCAGCCCCTCGGGACTAGCGGGGGGGCAAAACGAGCAGTACTTC. Protein: CASSPSGLAGGQNEQYF.

In this sample, this clonotype turned up many times. The J gene is TRBJ1-4, the V gene TRBV7-9; D possibly corresponds to TRBD1 (5 bases). The ends were cut back, 5 bases at V and 5 bases at J, with 15 bases in the middle. Germline V CDR1 and CDR2: SEHNR, FQNEAQ (reference sequence). The CDR3 has 15 residues. CDR3 in amino acids: CASSVGGSENEKLFF. In DNA, the CDR3 is TGTGCCAGCAGCGTCGGGGGGTCGGAGAATGAAAAACTGTTTTTT.

This clonotype came up many times. This rearrangement joins TRBV9 to TRBJ2-6, with unresolved D. The V end was cut by 3 bases, the J end by 1 base, with 8 bases between. The CDR3 is 15 amino acids. Germline V gene lookup returns CDR1 SGDLS and CDR2 YYNGEE. The CDR3 DNA reads as TGTGCCAGCAGCGAGTCCCCGTCTGGGGCCAACGTCCTGACTTTC. It yields the protein CASSESPSGANVLTF.

This clonotype was detected ten times or more. The CDR3 sequence is CASSRRGGEYNEQFF. The DNA for the CDR3 is TGTGCCAGCAGTCGTCGGGGGGGGGAATACAATGAGCAGTTCTTC. The chain carries TRBV7-2 and TRBJ2-1; 8 bases are a match to TRBD2. CDR1 and CDR2 (germline): SGHTA, FQGNSA. The V gene end was trimmed by 6 bases and the J gene end by 4 bases; junction bases not matched to a gene: 8. CDR3 length: 15 residues.

This clonotype was seen many times. The chain joins TRBV18 to TRBJ1-1, with 7 bases identical to TRBD1. This CDR3 is built from 14 residues. V was clipped by 4 bases and J by 1 base; unmatched bases: 3. Germline V CDR1 and CDR2: KGHSH, LQKENI. The CDR3, as DNA: TGTGCCAGCTCACGGCAGGGGGGGAACACTGAAGCTTTCTTT. Translated: CASSRQGGNTEAFF.